This TCR beta chain is from a study of blood T cell repertoires in COVID-19. Looking at the study overall: Nucleic acid was either cDNA or gDNA, and it came from T cells, B-cell-depleted T cells, or PBMCs.

Authors' methods: Estimation of nucleated cell counts was performed using reference gene primer amplification. Sequenced by immunoSEQ multiplex PCR; TCRdb stores in-frame clones only, minus some. Clone size and the V and J calls come from that table; the DNA yielded D and trimming. Of roughly 28,000 clones listed, about 88% are singletons. The V gene lost 4 bases and the J gene lost 4 bases, with 14 bases spanning the gap. The CDR3 has 15 residues. The V gene's germline CDR1 is SGHDN and CDR2 FVKESK. The chain uses TRBV14 and TRBJ2-1; tentatively, D is TRBD1 (6 bases). The sample comprised peripheral blood. The receptor's source is a human donor with acute or convalescent COVID-19. The donor label of this sample is uncertain. The CDR3 region has the DNA TGTGCCAGCAGCCCTCTGCCGGGACAATACAATGAGCAGTTCTTC. Translation gives CASSPLPGQYNEQFF.